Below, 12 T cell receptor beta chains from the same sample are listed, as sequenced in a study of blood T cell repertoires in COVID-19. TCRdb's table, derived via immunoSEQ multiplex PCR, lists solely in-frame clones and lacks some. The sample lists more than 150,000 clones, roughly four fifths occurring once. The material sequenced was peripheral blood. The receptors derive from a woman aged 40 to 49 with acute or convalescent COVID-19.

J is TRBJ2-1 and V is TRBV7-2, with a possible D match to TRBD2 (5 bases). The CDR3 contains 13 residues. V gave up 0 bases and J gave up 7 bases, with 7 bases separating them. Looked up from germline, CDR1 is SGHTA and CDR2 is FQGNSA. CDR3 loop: CASSLARENEQFF. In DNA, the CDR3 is TGTGCCAGCAGCTTAGCTAGGGAGAATGAGCAGTTCTTC.

CDR3 nucleotides: TGTGCCAGCAGTGAGGGACTAGGAGATACGCAGTATTTT. Its translation is CASSEGLGDTQYF. The V gene is TRBV6-4, the J gene TRBJ2-3; 8 positions agree with TRBD2. The CDR3 has 13 residues. The germline V gene has CDR1 MRHNA and CDR2 SNTAGT. With V trimmed by 3 bases and J by 5 bases, 1 base remained unmatched.

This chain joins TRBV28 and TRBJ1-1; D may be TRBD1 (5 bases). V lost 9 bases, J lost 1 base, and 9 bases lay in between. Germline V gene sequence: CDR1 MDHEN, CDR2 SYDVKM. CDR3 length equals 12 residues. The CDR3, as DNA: TGTGCCAGAGGGGCTTCGAACACTGAAGCTTTCTTT. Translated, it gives CARGASNTEAFF.

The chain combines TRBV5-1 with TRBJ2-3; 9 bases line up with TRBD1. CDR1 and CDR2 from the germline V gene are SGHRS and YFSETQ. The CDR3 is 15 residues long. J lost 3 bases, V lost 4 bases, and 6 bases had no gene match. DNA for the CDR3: TGCGCCAGCAGCGGGGGGACAGGGAGAACAGATACGCAGTATTTT. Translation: CASSGGTGRTDTQYF.

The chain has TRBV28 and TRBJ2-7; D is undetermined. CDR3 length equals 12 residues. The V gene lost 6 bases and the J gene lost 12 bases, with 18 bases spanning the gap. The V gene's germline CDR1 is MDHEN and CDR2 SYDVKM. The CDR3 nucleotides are TGTGCCAGCAGACCGACAACCGATGTTTCGTACTTC. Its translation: CASRPTTDVSYF.

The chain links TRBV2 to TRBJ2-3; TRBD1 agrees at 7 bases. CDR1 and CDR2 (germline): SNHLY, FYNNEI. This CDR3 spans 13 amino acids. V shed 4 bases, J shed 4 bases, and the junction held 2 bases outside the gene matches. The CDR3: CASSAQGADTQYF. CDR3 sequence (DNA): TGTGCCAGCAGTGCTCAGGGGGCAGATACGCAGTATTTT.

The CDR3 DNA is TGTGCCAGCAGTTTAGGAGAAGGCCACTATGGCTACACCTTC. It specifies CASSLGEGHYGYTF. The V gene is TRBV28, the J gene TRBJ1-2; D is unresolved. V was cut by 2 bases and J by 3 bases, with 10 bases left in between. The germline V gene has CDR1 MDHEN and CDR2 SYDVKM. The CDR3 covers 14 residues.

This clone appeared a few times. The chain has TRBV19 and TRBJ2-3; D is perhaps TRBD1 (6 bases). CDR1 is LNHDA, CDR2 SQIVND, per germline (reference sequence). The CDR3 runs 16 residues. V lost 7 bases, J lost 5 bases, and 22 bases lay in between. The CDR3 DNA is TGTGCCAGTAACTCTATGACCGGGACATTGCAAGATACGCAGTATTTT. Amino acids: CASNSMTGTLQDTQYF.

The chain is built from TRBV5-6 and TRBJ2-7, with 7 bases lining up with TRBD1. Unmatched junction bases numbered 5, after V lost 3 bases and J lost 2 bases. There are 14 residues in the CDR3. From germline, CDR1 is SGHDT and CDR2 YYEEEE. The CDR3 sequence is CASSSGQIAYEQYF. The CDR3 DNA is TGTGCCAGCAGCTCGGGACAGATTGCCTACGAGCAGTACTTC. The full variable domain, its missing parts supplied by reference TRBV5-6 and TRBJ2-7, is DAGVTQSPTHLIKTRGQQVTLRCSPKSGHDTVSWYQQALGQGPQFIFQYYEEEERQRGNFPDRFSGHQFPNYSSELNVNALLLGDSALYLCASSSGQIAYEQYFGPGTRLTVT.

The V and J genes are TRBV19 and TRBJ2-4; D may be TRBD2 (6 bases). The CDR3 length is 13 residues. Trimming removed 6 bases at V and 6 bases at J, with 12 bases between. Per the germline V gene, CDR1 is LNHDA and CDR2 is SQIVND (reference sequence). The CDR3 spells CASSGDWANIQYF. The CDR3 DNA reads TGTGCCAGTAGCGGGGACTGGGCAAACATTCAGTACTTC.

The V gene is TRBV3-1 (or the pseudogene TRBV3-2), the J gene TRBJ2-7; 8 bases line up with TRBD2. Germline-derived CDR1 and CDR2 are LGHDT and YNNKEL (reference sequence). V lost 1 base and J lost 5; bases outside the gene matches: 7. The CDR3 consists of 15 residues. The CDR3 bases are TGTGCCAGCAGCCAAGGGATCGAGCGGGGGCACGAGCAGTACTTC. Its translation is CASSQGIERGHEQYF.

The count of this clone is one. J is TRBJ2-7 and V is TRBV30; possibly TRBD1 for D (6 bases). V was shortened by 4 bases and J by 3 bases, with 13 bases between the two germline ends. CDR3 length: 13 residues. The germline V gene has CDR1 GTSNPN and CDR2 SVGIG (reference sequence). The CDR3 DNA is TGTGCCTGGAAGAAAACAGGGAGCTACGAGCAGTACTTC. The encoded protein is CAWKKTGSYEQYF. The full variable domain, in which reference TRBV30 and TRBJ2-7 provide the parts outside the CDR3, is SQTIHQWPATLVQPVGSPLSLECTVEGTSNPNLYWYRQAAGRGLQLLFYSVGIGQISSEVPQNLSASRPQDRQFILSSKKLLLSDSGFYLCAWKKTGSYEQYFGPGTRLTVT.